This paragraph covers one T cell receptor beta chain sequence. The sample belongs to a study of CD8 T cells in Susac syndrome. The RNA input was roughly 0.5 to 1 ug, and it was reverse transcribed with random hexamers. Using its own MiXCR run on the immunoSEQ multiplex PCR reads, TCRdb lists one record per CDR3 protein. The table records 250,000 or so distinct CDR3 sequences, just under 95% of them present only once. Germline V gene sequence: CDR1 SEHNR, CDR2 FQNEAQ (reference sequence). The CDR3 loop spans 16 amino acids. V shed 4 bases, J shed 5 bases, and the junction held 9 bases outside the gene matches.

V usage is TRBV7-9 and J usage is TRBJ1-1; 11 bases are a match to TRBD1. The sequence came from a human donor with multiple sclerosis. The sequenced sample consisted of CD4+ T cells from PBMCs. DNA of the CDR3: TGTGCCAGCAGCTACGCGGCGGGGACAGGGGGTACTGAAGCTTTCTTT. It specifies CASSYAAGTGGTEAFF.